These T cell receptor beta chains were read from a single sample in a study of blood T cell repertoires in COVID-19. Sequenced by immunoSEQ multiplex PCR; TCRdb stores in-frame clones only, minus some. The repertoire has about 170,000 clones, about four fifths of them found once; the top ten carry about 3.6%. The specimen was PBMCs or T cells enriched from blood (not recorded which). The receptors come from a woman between 50 and 59 years old in a cohort exposed to, infected with or recovered from COVID-19 (not recorded which). CDR3s include the opening cysteine and the closing phenylalanine or tryptophan. D genes are given only for firm matches. Part of the rows lack a size; the others show once, few, many or a class for expanded clones.

>-|-|TRBV5-1|TRBJ2-7
TGCGCCAGCAGCTCCGGAGGGTCGGGAGTCGTACAGTACGAGCAGTACTTC
CASSSGGSGVVQYEQYF
>-|TRBD1|TRBV6-5|TRBJ2-7
TGTGCCAGCAGGAACAGGGGTGGTTTAACCTACGAGCAGTACTTC
CASRNRGGLTYEQYF
>-|TRBD2|TRBV9|TRBJ2-2
TGTGCCAGCAGCGTGACTAGCTTGAGCGACACCGGGGAGCTGTTTTTT
CASSVTSLSDTGELFF
>few|TRBD1|TRBV5-6|TRBJ1-3
TGTGCCAGCAGCGCCACCGGGACAGGGGGCGCAGGAAACACCATATATTTT
CASSATGTGGAGNTIYF
>few|TRBD1|TRBV11-2|TRBJ2-3
TGTGCCAGCAGCTTAGATCCGGGACAGGGTTTTGATACGCAGTATTTT
CASSLDPGQGFDTQYF
>-|TRBD1|TRBV5-1|TRBJ2-2
TGCGCCAGCAGCGAAGGTGGGACAGGGGGTGCCGGGGAGCTGTTTTTT
CASSEGGTGGAGELFF
>-|TRBD1|TRBV9|TRBJ1-1
TGTGCCAGCAGCGTACGGCCGCTACAGGGGACTGAAGCTTTCTTT
CASSVRPLQGTEAFF
>-|-|TRBV2|TRBJ1-2
TGTGCCAGCAGTGCAATAGCCGATTATGGCTACACCTTC
CASSAIADYGYTF
>-|-|TRBV11-2|TRBJ1-2
TGTGCCAGCAGCTTAGCTACAGGGTCCTATGGCTACACCTTC
CASSLATGSYGYTF
>-|-|TRBV7-9|TRBJ1-3
TGTGCCAGCAGCTTAGGAGGGTCTGGAAACACCATATATTTT
CASSLGGSGNTIYF
>-|-|TRBV11-2|TRBJ1-2
TGTGCCAGCAGCCTTGATTCCCGGACAGTCCCCTATGGCTACACCTTC
CASSLDSRTVPYGYTF
>-|TRBD2|TRBV4-3|TRBJ2-2
TGCGCCAGCAGCCAACCGAGCGGGGGCGGCGGGGAGCTGTTTTTT
CASSQPSGGGGELFF
>-|TRBD2|TRBV5-1|TRBJ2-7
TGCGCCAGCAGCTTATCAGCGGGGACCTACGAGCAGTACTTC
CASSLSAGTYEQYF
>-|-|TRBV15|TRBJ2-7
TGTGCCACCAGCAGGCGCCAGGCCTACGAGCAGTACTTC
CATSRRQAYEQYF
>-|TRBD1|TRBV7-3|TRBJ2-3
TGTGCCAGCAGCTTACAGGGGGCGAAGGATACGCAGTATTTT
CASSLQGAKDTQYF
>-|TRBD1|TRBV19|TRBJ1-5
TGTGCCAGTAGTTCCGGACAGGGGGTGGATCAGCCCCAGCATTTT
CASSSGQGVDQPQHF
>-|TRBD1|TRBV7-8|TRBJ1-2
TGTGCCAGCAGCCCAGGGGGCTATCACTATGGCTACACCTTC
CASSPGGYHYGYTF
>-|TRBD1|TRBV28|TRBJ1-5
TGTGCCAGCAGTGAACAGGGGTATCAGCCCCAGCATTTT
CASSEQGYQPQHF
>few|-|TRBV4-1|TRBJ2-7
TGCGCCAGCAGCCAAGAAAAGGGGGGGACAACCTCCTACGAGCAGTACTTC
CASSQEKGGTTSYEQYF
>-|-|TRBV18|TRBJ2-1
TGTGCCAGCTCACCAAATAGCGGACCCTACAATGAGCAGTTCTTC
CASSPNSGPYNEQFF
>-|-|TRBV7-9|TRBJ1-1
TGTGCCAGCAGCCGAGAGGGAGTCCCTAAGACTGAAGCTTTCTTT
CASSREGVPKTEAFF
>few|-|TRBV18|TRBJ2-7
TGTGCCAGCTCACCACCTGTGACAGCCTACGAGCAGTACTTC
CASSPPVTAYEQYF
>-|-|TRBV14|TRBJ1-2
TGTGCCAGCAGCATACAGGGTTCTAACTATGGCTACACCTTC
CASSIQGSNYGYTF
>-|TRBD1|TRBV5-1|TRBJ1-2
TGCGCCAGCAGCTTGGATCAGGGGGCTTTAGATGGCTACACCTTC
CASSLDQGALDGYTF
>once|-|TRBV29-1|TRBJ2-7
TGCAGCGTTGAAGTCGGTGTGCAGTACTTC
CSVEVGVQYF
>-|-|TRBV5-1|TRBJ1-5
TGCGCCAGCAGCTTGACAGGGTACGGGGACAATCAGCCCCAGCATTTT
CASSLTGYGDNQPQHF
>-|-|TRBV12-3/TRBV12-4|TRBJ2-7
TGTGCCAGCAGCCGGGACACGACCTACGAGCAGTACTTC
CASSRDTTYEQYF
>-|-|TRBV7-3|TRBJ2-3
TGTGCCAGCAGCCTCCGGGAGCAGGATACGCAGTATTTT
CASSLREQDTQYF
>-|-|TRBV19|TRBJ2-2
TGTGCCAGTAGTGACGACAGAGACACCGGGGAGCTGTTTTTT
CASSDDRDTGELFF
>-|TRBD1|TRBV4-1|TRBJ1-2
TGCGCCAGCAGCCAAGTTTTAGATCCGACAGGGGGATATGGCTACACCTTC
CASSQVLDPTGGYGYTF
>-|TRBD1|TRBV5-4|TRBJ2-7
TGTGCCAGCAGCGGTAGGACAGGGCGCTACGAGCAGTACTTC
CASSGRTGRYEQYF
>-|-|TRBV6-1|TRBJ2-4
TGTGCCAGCAGTGACCCTACTGTTTTACTAGCCAAAAACATTCAGTACTTC
CASSDPTVLLAKNIQYF
>-|-|TRBV7-3|TRBJ2-6
TGTGCCAGCAGCTTAGGAGTTTGGTCTGGGGCCAACGTCCTGACTTTC
CASSLGVWSGANVLTF
>-|-|TRBV5-5|TRBJ1-2
TGTGCCAGCAGCCCCGACTATTTCGGGACACTTGGGGGTGGCTACACCTTC
CASSPDYFGTLGGGYTF
>-|TRBD1|TRBV6-5|TRBJ2-5
TGTGCCAGCAGCACCCGACAGGGGGAAGGGGAGACCCAGTACTTC
CASSTRQGEGETQYF
>-|TRBD2|TRBV7-8|TRBJ2-3
TGTGCCAGCAGCTCCGCTTTGGCGGGGGGGCTAGGAAGGACAGATACGCAGTATTTT
CASSSALAGGLGRTDTQYF
>-|-|TRBV7-2|TRBJ1-6
TGTGCCAGCAGCTTAGGGCAGGGTAGTTCACCCCTCCACTTT
CASSLGQGSSPLHF
>-|TRBD2|TRBV29-1|TRBJ2-1
TGCAGCGTGGCAATGGCGCAGCTAGCGGGAGCTGAGCAGTTCTTC
CSVAMAQLAGAEQFF
>-|-|TRBV28|TRBJ1-1
TGTGCCAGCACCCGGACGACCGGTAGCGGCACTGAAGCTTTCTTT
CASTRTTGSGTEAFF
>-|TRBD2|TRBV4-1|TRBJ2-3
TGCGCCAGCAGCCAAGAGGAGATTAGCGGGAGAGTGAGTACGCAGTATTTT
CASSQEEISGRVSTQYF
>-|TRBD2|TRBV10-3|TRBJ2-3
TGTGCCATCGAGGCTAGCGGGAGGAGTGGGGATACGCAGTATTTT
CAIEASGRSGDTQYF
>-|TRBD1|TRBV5-1|TRBJ2-5
TGCGCCAGCAGCACGGAGGGACAGGGGGAGACCCAGTACTTC
CASSTEGQGETQYF
>-|TRBD2|TRBV11-2|TRBJ2-2
TGTGCCAGCAGCTCCCCAGGGACTAGCGGGAGTTCGAGGACCGGGGAGCTGTTTTTT
CASSSPGTSGSSRTGELFF
>-|TRBD1|TRBV28|TRBJ1-2
TGTGCCAGCAGACAAGACCAGGGGGTCAGACAGGGCTACACCTTC
CASRQDQGVRQGYTF
>-|TRBD1|TRBV19|TRBJ2-7
TGTGCCAGTAGCCCCGAAAGGGGGCTTAGGTCGCCTTACGAGCAGTACTTC
CASSPERGLRSPYEQYF
>-|-|TRBV7-8|TRBJ1-1
TGTGCCAGCAGCGCGTCGGGAAACACTGAAGCTTTCTTT
CASSASGNTEAFF
>-|TRBD1|TRBV27|TRBJ1-2
TGTGCCAGCAGTTCCCCAGCTTCACAGGGGTTCTATGGCTACACCTTC
CASSSPASQGFYGYTF
>-|-|TRBV29-1|TRBJ2-5
TGCAGCGTTGAAAGCCCGACTAGTCAGACCCAGTACTTC
CSVESPTSQTQYF
>-|-|TRBV18|TRBJ1-4
TGTGCCAGCTCCCCTTCGGGGGGCGCGTCTACTAATGAAAAACTGTTTTTT
CASSPSGGASTNEKLFF
>-|-|TRBV29-1|TRBJ2-3
TGCAGCGTTTTCTCCGGGGGCACAGATACGCAGTATTTT
CSVFSGGTDTQYF
>-|-|TRBV9|TRBJ1-4
TGTGCCAGCAGCGTAGATCGACAAGCTGAAAAACTGTTTTTT
CASSVDRQAEKLFF
>-|TRBD2|TRBV11-2|TRBJ2-3
TGTGCCAGCAGCTTTACTAGCGGGGTTTCCACAGATACGCAGTATTTT
CASSFTSGVSTDTQYF
>-|TRBD1|TRBV9|TRBJ2-1
TGTGCCAGCAGCGTGGGGACAGGGTCTGGGCAGTTCTTC
CASSVGTGSGQFF
>-|TRBD2|TRBV5-4|TRBJ2-7
TGTGCCAGCAGGTCCGGGACTAGCGCCTACGAGCAGTACTTC
CASRSGTSAYEQYF
>-|TRBD1|TRBV24-1|TRBJ2-2
TGTGCCACCAGTCCACAGGGACAGGCCACGAACACCGGGGAGCTGTTTTTT
CATSPQGQATNTGELFF
>-|-|TRBV3-1/TRBV3-2|TRBJ1-5
TGTGCCAGCAGCCGTACAGGTGAACATTCGGAGCCCCAGCATTTT
CASSRTGEHSEPQHF
>-|-|TRBV28|TRBJ1-4
TGTGCCAGCGGAGGCCGCACTAATGAAAAACTGTTTTTT
CASGGRTNEKLFF